This T cell receptor (beta chain) was sequenced in a study of blood T cell repertoires in COVID-19. Clones were read by immunoSEQ multiplex PCR, and TCRdb kept only the in-frame ones, dropping some. The repertoire holds 260,000 or so clones, about four fifths seen once, with roughly 8% in the top ten. Germline lookup yields CDR1 SGHDT and CDR2 YYEEEE. The CDR3 totals 13 residues. Between the trimmed V and J ends, which lost 1 base and 6 bases, there was a span of 10 bases. V and J are TRBV5-6 and TRBJ1-2; the D is unclear. The receptor's source is a woman older than 75 with COVID-19, enrolled during active disease. Sequenced input: peripheral blood. The DNA for the CDR3 is TGTGCCAGCAGCTTGAGGAGTCGGGATGGCTACACCTTC. Its protein is CASSLRSRDGYTF. The entire variable domain, with the rest obtained from reference TRBV5-6 and TRBJ1-2, is as follows: DAGVTQSPTHLIKTRGQQVTLRCSPKSGHDTVSWYQQALGQGPQFIFQYYEEEERQRGNFPDRFSGHQFPNYSSELNVNALLLGDSALYLCASSLRSRDGYTFGSGTRLTVV.